These 10 T cell receptor beta chains were sequenced from one sample in a study of brain T cells in children with intractable seizures. Method: immunoSEQ multiplex PCR; TCRdb's copy keeps in-frame clones and lacks some. The sample yields about 76,000 clones, approximately 94% seen once. This specimen was peripheral blood, taken at surgery. Receptors were obtained from a boy younger than two with tuberous sclerosis and intractable seizures.

The chain employs TRBV4-1 and TRBJ1-2; 7 positions agree with TRBD1. This CDR3 is 15 amino acids long. The V and J ends lost 3 bases and 0 bases, in that order; junction bases with no gene match: 4. The germline V gene encodes CDR1 MGHRA and CDR2 YSYEKL. The CDR3: CASSHGQETNYGYTF. CDR3 coding DNA: TGCGCCAGCAGCCATGGACAGGAAACTAACTATGGCTACACCTTC.

The rearrangement links TRBV9 to TRBJ2-1; no definite D call. From germline, CDR1 is SGDLS and CDR2 YYNGEE. V was pared by 3 bases and J by 8 bases, with 15 bases between. The CDR3 runs 14 residues. The CDR3 region is CASSALGGVHEQFF. CDR3 DNA sequence: TGTGCCAGCAGCGCATTGGGTGGGGTGCATGAGCAGTTCTTC.

V is TRBV7-6 and J is TRBJ2-2; 9 bases are shared with TRBD1. The CDR3 extends over 16 amino acids. The germline V gene has CDR1 SGHVS and CDR2 FNYEAQ. J was trimmed by 2 bases and V by 5 bases; bases with no gene match: 6. Written as DNA, the CDR3 is TGTGCCAGCAGCATAGACAGGGGGGGAAACACCGGGGAGCTGTTTTTT. Its protein is CASSIDRGGNTGELFF.

This rearrangement joins TRBV6-6 to TRBJ1-6; no firm D call. Trimming left V 3 bases short and J 8 bases short, with 5 bases between. The CDR3 has 12 amino acids. CDR1 and CDR2 from the germline V gene are MNHNY and SVGAGI (reference sequence). The CDR3, as DNA: TGTGCCAGCAGTTATCCGGATTCACCCCTCCACTTT. Translated, it gives CASSYPDSPLHF.

The chain is built from TRBV7-8 and TRBJ2-7; D possibly matches TRBD1 or TRBD2 (5 bases each). V lost 3 bases, J lost 7 bases, and 10 bases lay in between. The CDR3 runs 12 residues. In germline, CDR1 is SGHVS, CDR2 FQNEAQ. The CDR3 bases are TGTGCCAGCAGCTTGGGGGTGGGAGAGCAGTACTTC. Amino acid sequence: CASSLGVGEQYF.

This clone has only a few counts. V usage is TRBV11-2 and J usage is TRBJ2-2, with 7 bases aligning to TRBD2. The CDR3 has 15 amino acids. Germline V gene sequence: CDR1 SGHAT, CDR2 FQNNGV. J gave up 4 bases and V 2 bases, and 4 bases lay outside the gene matches. The CDR3 DNA sequence: TGTGCCAGCAGCTTATCGGGGGGATTCACCGGGGAGCTGTTTTTT. This translates into CASSLSGGFTGELFF.

J is TRBJ2-7 and V is TRBV5-1, with D possibly TRBD1 on 5 matching bases. The CDR3 has 13 amino acids. The V gene lost 4 bases and the J gene lost 0 bases, with 8 bases spanning the gap. Germline V gene data show CDR1 as SGHRS and CDR2 as YFSETQ. The DNA for the CDR3 is TGCGCCAGCAGCGTGGACAACTCCTACGAGCAGTACTTC. It codes for CASSVDNSYEQYF.

The V call is TRBV5-1, the J call TRBJ1-2, with 7 bases aligning to TRBD1. The CDR3 is made up of 12 amino acids. Germline CDR1 SGHRS, CDR2 YFSETQ. The trim removed 5 bases at V and 3 bases at J, leaving 1 base unmatched. The CDR3 bases are TGCGCCAGCAGTACAGGGGACTATGGCTACACCTTC. Translation: CASSTGDYGYTF.

The chain uses TRBV10-2 and TRBJ1-1, with 10 bases identical to TRBD1. The CDR3 extends over 13 amino acids. CDR1 is WSHSY, CDR2 SAAADI, per germline. Trimming at V came to 7 bases and at J to 4 bases, leaving 3 bases not matched to a gene. CDR3 loop: CASKGQGITEAFF. The DNA for the CDR3 is TGCGCCAGCAAGGGACAGGGGATCACTGAAGCTTTCTTT.

This clone was found once. V and J are TRBV6-5 and TRBJ2-7; maybe TRBD2 (5 bases). The CDR3 has 14 amino acids. Trimming removed 1 base from V and 7 bases from J, with 14 bases in between. Per germline, CDR1 MNHEY and CDR2 SVGAGI. CDR3 coding DNA: TGTGCCAGCAGTTACTTGGAGCGGCGTTGGGAGCAGTACTTC. It specifies CASSYLERRWEQYF.